This record covers a single T cell receptor (beta chain). The data belong to a study of blood T cell repertoires in COVID-19. Study-level information: T cells, B-cell-depleted T cells, or PBMCs supplied cDNA or gDNA.

Germline trimming cut 2 bases from V and 6 bases from J; bases unmatched to any gene: 7. The CDR3 contains 14 residues. Germline assignment: CDR1 SGHRS and CDR2 YFSETQ. The authors' processing: Reference gene primers were amplified, and this amplification served to estimate nucleated cell counts. Clones were sequenced by immunoSEQ multiplex PCR, and TCRdb holds only the in-frame ones, with some missing. The DNA was the basis for D and trimming; V, J and clone size are from that table. The sample has roughly 150,000 clones; roughly 80% are singletons. This chain joins TRBV5-1 and TRBJ2-7; TRBD2 matches 8 bases. The clonotype was recovered from a man in his 70s with acute or convalescent COVID-19. Sequenced: peripheral blood. CDR3 nucleotide sequence: TGCGCCAGCAGCTTAGGACGGGAGGGCGGCGAGCAGTACTTC. It codes for CASSLGREGGEQYF.